This entry lists 20 T cell receptor beta chains sequenced from one sample in a study of blood T cell repertoires in COVID-19. Some clones are missing from TCRdb's copy, which holds only in-frame ones; the method was immunoSEQ multiplex PCR. The table includes approximately 240,000 clones, approximately 91% detected once. Sequences were obtained from peripheral blood. The receptor source for this set is a woman in her thirties or forties who had recovered from COVID-19.

This chain uses TRBV2 with TRBJ2-7, with unresolved D. This CDR3 is 12 amino acids long. Germline V gene lookup returns CDR1 SNHLY and CDR2 FYNNEI. Deletions cut 5 bases from V and 2 bases from J, with 7 bases between. CDR3 sequence (DNA): TGTGCCAGCAGTACTCAGGCCTACGAGCAGTACTTC. It codes for CASSTQAYEQYF. Using reference TRBV2 and TRBJ2-7 for the parts outside the CDR3, the full variable domain is EPEVTQTPSHQVTQMGQEVILRCVPISNHLYFYWYRQILGQKVEFLVSFYNNEISEKSEIFDDQFSVERPDGSNFTLKIRSTKLEDSAMYFCASSTQAYEQYFGPGTRLTVT.

The CDR3 loop is CSASYNEQFF. The CDR3 bases are TGCAGTGCATCATACAATGAGCAGTTCTTC. This chain connects TRBV20-1 to TRBJ2-1; D is undetermined. V lost 6 bases and J lost 4, with 4 bases in between. Germline V lookup: CDR1 DFQATT, CDR2 SNEGSKA (reference sequence). The CDR3 contains 10 residues.

The chain combines TRBV19 with TRBJ1-1; D is undetermined. This CDR3 comprises 13 residues. Per germline, CDR1 LNHDA and CDR2 SQIVND (reference sequence). V dropped 5 bases and J dropped 1 base, with 8 bases sitting between them. CDR3 sequence reads: CASSVLGNTEAFF. In DNA form, the CDR3 reads TGTGCCAGTAGTGTTCTCGGGAACACTGAAGCTTTCTTT.

The chain has TRBV24-1 and TRBJ2-7, with TRBD2 matching 8 bases. The CDR3 contains 16 residues. Germline CDR1 reads KGHDR; CDR2 reads SFDVKD. Trimming at V came to 4 bases and at J to 5 bases, leaving 12 bases not matched to a gene. In DNA, the CDR3 is TGTGCCACCAGTGAAACCTCCGGGAGGGCTCGGGACGAGCAGTACTTC. It specifies CATSETSGRARDEQYF.

The genes are TRBV4-1 and TRBJ2-5; unclear D gene. The germline V gene has CDR1 MGHRA and CDR2 YSYEKL. The ends were cut back, 6 bases at V and 5 bases at J, with 13 bases in the middle. This CDR3 has 13 amino acids. The chain's CDR3 is CASSVQPGETQYF. The CDR3 DNA follows: TGCGCCAGCAGTGTCCAGCCCGGGGAGACCCAGTACTTC.

The V and J genes are TRBV27 and TRBJ1-1, with D tentatively TRBD1 (6 bases). The length of the CDR3 is 15 residues. Germline lookup yields CDR1 MNHEY and CDR2 SMNVEV (reference sequence). V gave up 4 bases and J gave up 2 bases, with 14 bases separating them. The CDR3 region has the DNA TGTGCCAGCAGTTCGTCCGGGACACTTAACACTGAAGCTTTCTTT. Translation gives CASSSSGTLNTEAFF.

V gene TRBV19 combines with J gene TRBJ2-6; D gene unclear. The germline V and J ends were trimmed by 0 bases and 0 bases, with 9 bases remaining between them. CDR1 LNHDA and CDR2 SQIVND come from the germline V gene (reference sequence). This CDR3 has 17 amino acids. The CDR3: CASSIERRNSGANVLTF. CDR3 nucleotides: TGTGCCAGTAGTATAGAGAGGAGAAACTCTGGGGCCAACGTCCTGACTTTC.

The chain employs TRBV3-1 (or the pseudogene TRBV3-2) and TRBJ1-6, with D possibly being TRBD1 (6 bases). The CDR3 consists of 13 residues. The germline gives CDR1 LGHDT, CDR2 YNNKEL (reference sequence). V lost 6 bases, J lost 8 bases, and 11 bases lay in between. The CDR3, as DNA: TGTGCCAGCAGTACGAGACAGGATTCACCCCTCCACTTT. Amino acids: CASSTRQDSPLHF.

This chain links TRBV5-6 with TRBJ1-5; 7 bases map to TRBD1. Trimming took 0 bases from V and 3 from J; bases not matched to a gene: 6. The CDR3 totals 16 residues. CDR1 and CDR2 (germline): SGHDT, YYEEEE. DNA for the CDR3: TGTGCCAGCAGCTTGGACGAACAGGGGCCCAATCAGCCCCAGCATTTT. Translation gives CASSLDEQGPNQPQHF. The full variable domain, completed using reference TRBV5-6 and TRBJ1-5, is DAGVTQSPTHLIKTRGQQVTLRCSPKSGHDTVSWYQQALGQGPQFIFQYYEEEERQRGNFPDRFSGHQFPNYSSELNVNALLLGDSALYLCASSLDEQGPNQPQHFGDGTRLSIL.

This clone was counted once. This chain joins TRBV7-3 and TRBJ2-2; possibly TRBD2 for D (6 bases). This CDR3 contains 15 residues. V was pared by 1 base and J by 5 bases, with 11 bases between. Per germline, CDR1 SGHTA and CDR2 FQGTGA. The CDR3 region is CASSLSLGGTGELFF. CDR3 nucleotides: TGTGCCAGCAGCTTAAGCCTCGGGGGTACCGGGGAGCTGTTTTTT.

V and J are TRBV5-6 and TRBJ2-6; TRBD2 is a possible D gene (5 bases). Germline V gene lookup returns CDR1 SGHDT and CDR2 YYEEEE. The V end lost 4 bases, the J end lost 1 base, and 6 bases lay between the germline ends. This CDR3 comprises 14 residues. The CDR3 DNA is TGTGCCAGCAGCCCGGGGTCTGGGGCCAACGTCCTGACTTTC. It translates to CASSPGSGANVLTF.

The chain uses TRBV12-3 or TRBV12-4 and TRBJ1-2; TRBD1 is a possible D gene (6 bases). The CDR3 is 13 residues long. The V end was cut by 7 bases, the J end by 4 bases, with 13 bases between. The CDR3 is CASTMTGFYGYTF. For the CDR3, the DNA is TGTGCCAGCACCATGACAGGTTTCTATGGCTACACCTTC.

Here the CDR3 DNA reads TGTGCCAGCAGCTCCGTAGCGGGTCTCTACGAGCAGTACTTC. Protein sequence: CASSSVAGLYEQYF. V is TRBV11-3 and J is TRBJ2-7; 7 nucleotides match TRBD2. Germline loops: CDR1 SGHNT, CDR2 YENEEA. The V and J ends lost 4 bases and 3 bases, in that order; junction bases with no gene match: 6. The CDR3 has 14 residues.

The table lists this clone with a count of one. The chain combines TRBV7-2 with TRBJ2-3, with 7 positions matching TRBD2. The junction had 13 bases not matched to a gene; V was cut back by 1 base and J by 6 bases. The CDR3 covers 17 residues. Germline V gene sequence: CDR1 SGHTA, CDR2 FQGNSA. The chain's CDR3 is CASSLVGSAGSWDTQYF. Written as DNA, the CDR3 is TGTGCCAGCAGCTTAGTAGGTTCAGCGGGATCCTGGGATACGCAGTATTTT.

This chain connects TRBV5-5 to TRBJ1-2; a weak D match, TRBD1 (6 bases). Germline V CDR1 and CDR2: SGHKS, YYEKEE (reference sequence). Trimming took off 1 base at V and 3 bases at J, with 10 bases between the two ends. The CDR3 is 14 amino acids. For the CDR3, the DNA is TGTGCCAGCAGCTTGCGTTACAGGGACTATGGCTACACCTTC. Translated: CASSLRYRDYGYTF. Supplemented by reference TRBV5-5 and TRBJ1-2, the full variable domain reads DAGVTQSPTHLIKTRGQQVTLRCSPISGHKSVSWYQQVLGQGPQFIFQYYEKEERGRGNFPDRFSARQFPNYSSELNVNALLLGDSALYLCASSLRYRDYGYTFGSGTRLTVV.

For the CDR3, the DNA is TGCGCCAGCAGCCAGGTTCTGGGTGGAGGAGGCTACACCTTC. The encoded protein is CASSQVLGGGGYTF. This sequence joins TRBV4-3 and TRBJ1-2; no clear D. In germline, CDR1 is LGHNA, CDR2 YSLEER. The V gene lost 3 bases and the J gene lost 8 bases, with 16 bases spanning the gap. The CDR3 extends over 14 amino acids.

The count of this clone is one. This rearrangement joins TRBV6-2 or TRBV6-3 to TRBJ2-7; D might be TRBD1 (5 bases). Trimming removed 2 bases at V and 4 bases at J, with 9 bases between. This CDR3 is 13 amino acids long. Germline loops: CDR1 MNHEY, CDR2 SVGEGT. The CDR3 protein is CASSYDREYEQYF. The CDR3 DNA reads TGTGCCAGCAGTTACGACAGAGAGTACGAGCAGTACTTC.

This chain joins TRBV4-1 and TRBJ2-5, with 10 bases that match TRBD1. Trimming at V came to 6 bases and at J to 4 bases, leaving 5 bases not matched to a gene. CDR1 and CDR2 (germline): MGHRA, YSYEKL. The length of the CDR3 is 14 residues. The CDR3 region has the DNA TGCGCCAGCAGTCCCTGGGACAGGGGAGAGACCCAGTACTTC. This gives the protein CASSPWDRGETQYF.

V is TRBV28 and J is TRBJ1-3; D is unclear. The CDR3 contains 15 residues. Germline assignment: CDR1 MDHEN and CDR2 SYDVKM. V was pared by 6 bases and J by 0 bases, with 12 bases between. The CDR3 coding sequence is TGTGCCAGCAGGTCGGGATACCGCTCTGGAAACACCATATATTTT. Its protein is CASRSGYRSGNTIYF. Using reference TRBV28 and TRBJ1-3 for the parts outside the CDR3, the full variable domain is DVKVTQSSRYLVKRTGEKVFLECVQDMDHENMFWYRQDPGLGLRLIYFSYDVKMKEKGDIPEGYSVSREKKERFSLILESASTNQTSMYLCASRSGYRSGNTIYFGEGSWLTVV.

The chain combines TRBV11-1 with TRBJ1-2, with 8 bases matching TRBD1. The germline CDR1 and CDR2 sequences are SGHAT and FQDESV (reference sequence). There are 14 residues in the CDR3. V was clipped by 4 bases and J by 8 bases; unmatched bases: 9. CDR3 DNA sequence: TGTGCCAGCAGCTCCGGACAGGGAAGGGGAGGCTACACCTTC. Protein sequence: CASSSGQGRGGYTF.